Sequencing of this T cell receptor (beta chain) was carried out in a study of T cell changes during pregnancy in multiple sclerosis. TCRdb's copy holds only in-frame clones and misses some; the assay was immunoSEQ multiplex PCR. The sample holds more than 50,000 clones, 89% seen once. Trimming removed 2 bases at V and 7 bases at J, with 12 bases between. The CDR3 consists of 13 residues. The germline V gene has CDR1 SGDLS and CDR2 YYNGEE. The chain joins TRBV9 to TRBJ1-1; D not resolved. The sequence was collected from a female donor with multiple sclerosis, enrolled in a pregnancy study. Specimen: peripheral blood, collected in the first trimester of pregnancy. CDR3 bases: TGTGCCAGCAGCGTTTCGGAGAACGGTGAAGCTTTCTTT. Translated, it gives CASSVSENGEAFF.